Presented here are 6 T cell receptor beta chains from one specimen sequenced in a study of cytomegalovirus exposure and HLA in healthy donors. Data came from immunoSEQ multiplex PCR; TCRdb stores just in-frame clones and leaves some out. The table includes roughly 250,000 clones, around 87% detected once. The specimen sequenced was PBMCs. These receptors originate from a man between 18 and 35 years old in good health and CMV-seronegative.

The V gene is TRBV28, the J gene TRBJ1-5; possible D gene TRBD1, 5 bases. This CDR3 spans 15 amino acids. Trimming removed 6 bases at V and 7 bases at J, with 19 bases between. The germline V gene has CDR1 MDHEN and CDR2 SYDVKM. This CDR3 is CASRSGGTRAQPQHF. CDR3 bases: TGTGCCAGCAGGTCAGGAGGGACCAGGGCCCAGCCCCAGCATTTT.

The chain couples TRBV18 to TRBJ2-7; perhaps TRBD1 as D (6 bases). Trimming pared 3 bases from V and 0 bases from J, leaving 9 bases between. The germline V gene has CDR1 KGHSH and CDR2 LQKENI. This CDR3 region has 14 residues. CDR3 residues: CASSPRTDSYEQYF. The CDR3 nucleotides read TGTGCCAGCTCACCCAGGACAGACTCCTACGAGCAGTACTTC.

The chain couples TRBV30 to TRBJ2-4; 12 bases fit TRBD1. After removal of 2 bases from V and 14 bases from J, the junction contained 10 bases not matched to a gene. Per germline, CDR1 GTSNPN and CDR2 SVGIG (reference sequence). The CDR3 contains 14 residues. CDR3 DNA: TGTGCCTGGAGTCCACCACCCGGGACAGGGGGCAAGTACTTC. As protein: CAWSPPPGTGGKYF.

The J gene is TRBJ2-7, the V gene TRBV9, with 10 bases fitting TRBD1. Looked up from germline, CDR1 is SGDLS and CDR2 is YYNGEE. The CDR3 consists of 15 residues. V gave up 3 bases and J gave up 6 bases; unmatched junction bases: 9. The CDR3 is CASSEEGTGASEQYF. CDR3 in DNA: TGTGCCAGCAGCGAAGAGGGGACAGGGGCCTCCGAGCAGTACTTC. Together with reference TRBV9 and TRBJ2-7, the CDR3 gives the full variable domain: DSGVTQTPKHLITATGQRVTLRCSPRSGDLSVYWYQQSLDQGLQFLIQYYNGEERAKGNILERFSAQQFPDLHSELNLSSLELGDSALYFCASSEEGTGASEQYFGPGTRLTVT.

The chain is built from TRBV28 and TRBJ2-7, with 7 nucleotides matching TRBD2. CDR3 length: 13 residues. Germline CDR1 is MDHEN and CDR2 is SYDVKM. The trim removed 3 bases at V and 7 bases at J, leaving 6 bases unmatched. The CDR3 DNA sequence: TGTGCCAGCAGTTTGAGCGGGACTACGGAGCAGTACTTC. Translating it yields CASSLSGTTEQYF.

V and J are TRBV15 and TRBJ1-1; 9 bases align to TRBD1. The CDR3 is 14 residues long. J lost 5 bases, V lost 4 bases, and 5 bases had no gene match. The germline gives CDR1 LNHNV, CDR2 YYDKDF (reference sequence). The CDR3 DNA sequence: TGTGCCACCAGCACCTGGACAGGGGATACTGAAGCTTTCTTT. Protein sequence: CATSTWTGDTEAFF.